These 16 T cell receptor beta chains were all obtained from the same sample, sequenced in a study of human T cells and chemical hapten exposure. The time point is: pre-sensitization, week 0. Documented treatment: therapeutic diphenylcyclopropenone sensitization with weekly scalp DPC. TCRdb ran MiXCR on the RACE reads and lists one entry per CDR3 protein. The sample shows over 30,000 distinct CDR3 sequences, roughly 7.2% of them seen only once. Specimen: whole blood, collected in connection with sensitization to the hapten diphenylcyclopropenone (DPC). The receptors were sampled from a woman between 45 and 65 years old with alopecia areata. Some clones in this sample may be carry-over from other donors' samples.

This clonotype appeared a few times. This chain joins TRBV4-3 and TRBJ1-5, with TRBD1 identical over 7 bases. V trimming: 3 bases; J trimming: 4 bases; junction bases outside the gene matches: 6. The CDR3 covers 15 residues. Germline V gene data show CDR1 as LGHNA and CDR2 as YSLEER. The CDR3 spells CASSQNRGGNQPQHF. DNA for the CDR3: TGCGCCAGCAGCCAGAACAGGGGAGGGAATCAGCCCCAGCATTTT.

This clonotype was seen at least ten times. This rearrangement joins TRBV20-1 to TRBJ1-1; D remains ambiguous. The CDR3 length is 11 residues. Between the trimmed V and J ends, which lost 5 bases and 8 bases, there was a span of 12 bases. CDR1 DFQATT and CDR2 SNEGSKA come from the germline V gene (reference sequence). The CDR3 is CSAVGTGEAFF. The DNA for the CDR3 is TGCAGTGCTGTGGGAACTGGGGAAGCTTTCTTT.

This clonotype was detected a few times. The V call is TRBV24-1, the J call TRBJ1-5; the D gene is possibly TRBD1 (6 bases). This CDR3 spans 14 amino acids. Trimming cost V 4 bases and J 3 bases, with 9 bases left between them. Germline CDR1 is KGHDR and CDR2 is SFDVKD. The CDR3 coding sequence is TGTGCCACCAGTGAAAACAGGGACAATCAGCCCCAGCATTTT. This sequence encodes CATSENRDNQPQHF.

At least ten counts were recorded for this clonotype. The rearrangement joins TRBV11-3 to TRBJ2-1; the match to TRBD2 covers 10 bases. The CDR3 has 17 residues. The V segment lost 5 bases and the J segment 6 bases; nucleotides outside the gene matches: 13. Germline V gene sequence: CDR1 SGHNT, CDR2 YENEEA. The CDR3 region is CASSRSAGGPSSNEQFF. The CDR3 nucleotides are TGTGCCAGCAGCCGCTCAGCGGGAGGGCCCTCGAGCAATGAGCAGTTCTTC. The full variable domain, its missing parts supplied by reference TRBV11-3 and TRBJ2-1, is EAGVVQSPRYKIIEKKQPVAFWCNPISGHNTLYWYLQNLGQGPELLIRYENEEAVDDSQLPKDRFSAERLKGVDSTLKIQPAELGDSAVYLCASSRSAGGPSSNEQFFGPGTRLTVL.

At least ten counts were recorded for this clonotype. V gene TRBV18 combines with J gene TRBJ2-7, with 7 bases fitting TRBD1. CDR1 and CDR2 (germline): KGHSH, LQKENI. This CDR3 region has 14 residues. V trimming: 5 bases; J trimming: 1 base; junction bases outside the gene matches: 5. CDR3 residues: CASSEQGTSYEQYF. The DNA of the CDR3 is TGTGCCAGCTCAGAACAGGGGACGTCCTACGAGCAGTACTTC. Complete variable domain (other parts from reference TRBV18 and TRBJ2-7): NAGVMQNPRHLVRRRGQEARLRCSPMKGHSHVYWYRQLPEEGLKFMVYLQKENIIDESGMPKERFSAEFPKEGPSILRIQQVVRGDSAAYFCASSEQGTSYEQYFGPGTRLTVT.

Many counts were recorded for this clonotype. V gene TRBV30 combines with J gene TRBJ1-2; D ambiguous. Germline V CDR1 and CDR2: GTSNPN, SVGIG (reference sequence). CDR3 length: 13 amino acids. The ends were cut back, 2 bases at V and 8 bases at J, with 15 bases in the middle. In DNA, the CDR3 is TGTGCCTGGAGTACCGGCAGGCTTCGAGGCTACACCTTC. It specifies CAWSTGRLRGYTF.

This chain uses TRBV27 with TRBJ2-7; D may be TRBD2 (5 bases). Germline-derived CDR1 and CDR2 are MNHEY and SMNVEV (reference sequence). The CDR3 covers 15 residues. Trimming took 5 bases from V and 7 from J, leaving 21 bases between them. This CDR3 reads CASSPAAARAGEQYF. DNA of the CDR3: TGTGCCAGCAGTCCGGCCGCGGCGAGGGCTGGTGAGCAGTACTTC.

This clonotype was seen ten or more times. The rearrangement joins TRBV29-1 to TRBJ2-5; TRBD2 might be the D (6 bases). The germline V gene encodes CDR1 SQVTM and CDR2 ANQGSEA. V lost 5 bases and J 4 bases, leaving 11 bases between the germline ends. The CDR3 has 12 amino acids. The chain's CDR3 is CSVLPRGETQYF. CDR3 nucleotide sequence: TGCAGCGTTCTACCGCGGGGAGAGACCCAGTACTTC.

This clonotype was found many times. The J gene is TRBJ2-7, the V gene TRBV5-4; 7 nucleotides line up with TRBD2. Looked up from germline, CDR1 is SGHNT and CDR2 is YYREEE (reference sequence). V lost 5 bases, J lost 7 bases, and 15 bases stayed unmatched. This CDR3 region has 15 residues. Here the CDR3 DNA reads TGTGCCAGCAGGCCTACTAGCGACGCTATTAGGGAGCAGTACTTC. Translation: CASRPTSDAIREQYF.

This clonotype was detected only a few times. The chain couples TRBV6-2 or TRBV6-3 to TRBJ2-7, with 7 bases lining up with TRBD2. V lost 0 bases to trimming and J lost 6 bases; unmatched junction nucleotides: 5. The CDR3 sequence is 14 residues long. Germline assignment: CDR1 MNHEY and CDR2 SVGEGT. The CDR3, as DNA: TGTGCCAGCAGTTACTCGACTAGCACTAGCGAGCAGTACTTC. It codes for CASSYSTSTSEQYF.

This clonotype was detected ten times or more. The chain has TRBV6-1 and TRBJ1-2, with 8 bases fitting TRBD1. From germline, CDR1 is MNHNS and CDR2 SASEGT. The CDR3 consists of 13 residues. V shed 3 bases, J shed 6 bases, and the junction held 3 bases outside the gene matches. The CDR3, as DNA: TGTGCCAGCAGTGAGACAGGGGTAGATGGCTACACCTTC. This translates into CASSETGVDGYTF.

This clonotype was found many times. The CDR3 nucleotides are TGTGCCAGCACCCTTGCCGGGACAGGGGTAGAGACCCAGTACTTC. Its translation is CASTLAGTGVETQYF. This chain links TRBV2 with TRBJ2-5, with 10 bases that match TRBD1. There are 15 residues in the CDR3. V lost 7 bases to trimming and J lost 4 bases; unmatched junction nucleotides: 9. Looked up from germline, CDR1 is SNHLY and CDR2 is FYNNEI.

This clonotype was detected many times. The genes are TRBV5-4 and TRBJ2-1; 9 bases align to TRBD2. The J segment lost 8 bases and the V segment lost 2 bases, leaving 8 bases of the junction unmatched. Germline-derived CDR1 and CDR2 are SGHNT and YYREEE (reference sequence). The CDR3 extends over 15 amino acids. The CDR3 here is CASSFISGRSDEQFF. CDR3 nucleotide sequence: TGTGCCAGCAGCTTCATCAGCGGGAGGAGCGATGAGCAGTTCTTC.

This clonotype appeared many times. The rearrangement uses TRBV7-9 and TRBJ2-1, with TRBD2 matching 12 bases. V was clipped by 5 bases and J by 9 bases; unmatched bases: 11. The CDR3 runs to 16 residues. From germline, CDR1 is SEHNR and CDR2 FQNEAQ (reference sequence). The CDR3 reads CASSPWTSGDGPEQFF. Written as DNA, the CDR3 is TGTGCCAGCAGCCCTTGGACTAGCGGGGACGGTCCTGAGCAGTTCTTC.

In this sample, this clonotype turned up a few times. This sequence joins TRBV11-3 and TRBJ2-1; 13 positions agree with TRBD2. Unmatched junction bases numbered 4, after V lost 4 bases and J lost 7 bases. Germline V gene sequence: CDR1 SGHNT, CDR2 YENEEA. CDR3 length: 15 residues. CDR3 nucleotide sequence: TGTGCCAGCAGCTCCGGACTAGCGGGAGTGAATGAGCAGTTCTTC. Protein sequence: CASSSGLAGVNEQFF.

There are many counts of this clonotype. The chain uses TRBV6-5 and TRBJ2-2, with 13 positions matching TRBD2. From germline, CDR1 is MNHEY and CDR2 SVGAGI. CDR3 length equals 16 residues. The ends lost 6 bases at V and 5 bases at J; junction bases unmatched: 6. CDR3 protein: CASSWTSGRKTGELFF. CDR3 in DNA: TGTGCCAGCAGCTGGACTAGCGGGAGAAAAACCGGGGAGCTGTTTTTT.